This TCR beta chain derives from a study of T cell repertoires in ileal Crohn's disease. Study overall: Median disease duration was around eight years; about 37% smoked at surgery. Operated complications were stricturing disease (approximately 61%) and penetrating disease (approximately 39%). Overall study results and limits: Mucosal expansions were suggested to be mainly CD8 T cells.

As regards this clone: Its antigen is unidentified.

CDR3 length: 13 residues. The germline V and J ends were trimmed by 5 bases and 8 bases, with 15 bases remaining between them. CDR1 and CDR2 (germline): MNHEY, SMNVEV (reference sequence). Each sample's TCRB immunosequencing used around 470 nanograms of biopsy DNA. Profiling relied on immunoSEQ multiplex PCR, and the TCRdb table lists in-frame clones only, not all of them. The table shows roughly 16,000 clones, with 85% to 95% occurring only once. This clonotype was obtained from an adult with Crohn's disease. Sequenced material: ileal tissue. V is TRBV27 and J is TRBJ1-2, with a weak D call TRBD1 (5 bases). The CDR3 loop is CASSPLGLWGYTF. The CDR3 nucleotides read TGTGCCAGCAGTCCTCTGGGGCTGTGGGGCTACACCTTC.